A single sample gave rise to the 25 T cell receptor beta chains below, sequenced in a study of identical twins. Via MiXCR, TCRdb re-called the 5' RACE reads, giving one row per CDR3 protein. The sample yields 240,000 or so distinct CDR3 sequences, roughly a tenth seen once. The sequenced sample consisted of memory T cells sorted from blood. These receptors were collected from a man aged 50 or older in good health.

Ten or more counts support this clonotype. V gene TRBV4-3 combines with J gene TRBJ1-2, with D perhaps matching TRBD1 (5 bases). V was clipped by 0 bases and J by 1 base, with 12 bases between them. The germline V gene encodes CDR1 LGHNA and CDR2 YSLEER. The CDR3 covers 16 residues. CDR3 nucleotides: TGCGCCAGCAGCCAAGATAGTCGGACATATAACTATGGCTACACCTTC. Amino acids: CASSQDSRTYNYGYTF.

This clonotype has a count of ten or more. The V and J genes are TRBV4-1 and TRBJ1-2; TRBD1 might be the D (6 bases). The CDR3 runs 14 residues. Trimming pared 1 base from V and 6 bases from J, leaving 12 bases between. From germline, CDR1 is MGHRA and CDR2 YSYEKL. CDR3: CASSQGSGGHGYTF. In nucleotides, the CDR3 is TGCGCCAGCAGCCAAGGGTCCGGGGGGCATGGCTACACCTTC.

DNA of the CDR3: TGTGCCAGCAGCTTGGAGGGGGCTTTTCTGTCTAGCACAGATACGCAGTATTTT. Translated, it gives CASSLEGAFLSSTDTQYF. V and J are TRBV11-2 and TRBJ2-3, with TRBD1 as a possible D gene (7 bases). From germline, CDR1 is SGHAT and CDR2 FQNNGV. V lost 3 bases, J lost 0 bases, and 19 bases lay in between. The CDR3 loop spans 18 amino acids.

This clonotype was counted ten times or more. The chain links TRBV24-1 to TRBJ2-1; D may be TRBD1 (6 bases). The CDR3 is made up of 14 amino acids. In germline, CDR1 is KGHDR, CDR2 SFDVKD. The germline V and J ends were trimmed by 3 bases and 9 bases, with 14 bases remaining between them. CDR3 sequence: CATSDGLTGFEQFF. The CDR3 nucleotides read TGTGCCACCAGTGATGGGCTAACAGGGTTTGAGCAGTTCTTC.

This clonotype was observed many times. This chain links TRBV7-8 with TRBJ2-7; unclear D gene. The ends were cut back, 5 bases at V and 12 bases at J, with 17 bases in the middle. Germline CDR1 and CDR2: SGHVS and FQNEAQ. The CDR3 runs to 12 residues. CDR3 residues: CASSAAGPVGYF. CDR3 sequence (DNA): TGTGCCAGCAGCGCCGCAGGCCCCGTGGGGTACTTC. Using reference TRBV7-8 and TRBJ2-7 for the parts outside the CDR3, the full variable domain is GAGVSQSPRYKVAKRGQDVALRCDPISGHVSLFWYQQALGQGPEFLTYFQNEAQLDKSGLPSDRFFAERPEGSVSTLKIQRTQQEDSAVYLCASSAAGPVGYFGPGTRLTVT.

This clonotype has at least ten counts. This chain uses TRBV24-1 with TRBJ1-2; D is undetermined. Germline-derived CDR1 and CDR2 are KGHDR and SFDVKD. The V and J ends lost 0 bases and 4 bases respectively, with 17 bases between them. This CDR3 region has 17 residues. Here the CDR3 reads CATSDLTGSPTPYGYTF. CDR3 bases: TGTGCCACCAGTGATTTGACCGGGTCCCCAACCCCCTATGGCTACACCTTC.

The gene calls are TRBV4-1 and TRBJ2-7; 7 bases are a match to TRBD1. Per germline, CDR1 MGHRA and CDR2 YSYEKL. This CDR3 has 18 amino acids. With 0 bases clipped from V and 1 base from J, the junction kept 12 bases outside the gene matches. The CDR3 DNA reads TGCGCCAGCAGCCAAGAAGCTGGGGACAGCTCCCTGTCCTACGAGCAGTACTTC. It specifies CASSQEAGDSSLSYEQYF.

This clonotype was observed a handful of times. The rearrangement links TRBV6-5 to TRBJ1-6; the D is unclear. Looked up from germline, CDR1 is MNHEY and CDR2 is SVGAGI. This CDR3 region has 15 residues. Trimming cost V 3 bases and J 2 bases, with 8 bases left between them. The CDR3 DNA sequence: TGTGCCAGCAGTTATATCAAGCCCTATAATTCACCCCTCCACTTT. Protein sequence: CASSYIKPYNSPLHF.

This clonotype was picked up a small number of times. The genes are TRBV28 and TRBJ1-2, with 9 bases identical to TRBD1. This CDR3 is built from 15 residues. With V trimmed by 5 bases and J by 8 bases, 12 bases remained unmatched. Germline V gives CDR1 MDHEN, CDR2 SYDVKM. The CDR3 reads CASSPPPTGGGGYTF. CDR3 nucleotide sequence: TGTGCCAGCAGTCCACCCCCGACAGGGGGAGGCGGCTACACCTTC.

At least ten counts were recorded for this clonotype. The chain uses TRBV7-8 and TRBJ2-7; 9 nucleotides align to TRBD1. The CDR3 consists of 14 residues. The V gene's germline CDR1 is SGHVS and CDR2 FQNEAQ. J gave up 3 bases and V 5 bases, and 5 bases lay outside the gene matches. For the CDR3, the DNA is TGTGCCAGCAGCCCCCGACAGGGGGTCTACGAGCAGTACTTC. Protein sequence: CASSPRQGVYEQYF.

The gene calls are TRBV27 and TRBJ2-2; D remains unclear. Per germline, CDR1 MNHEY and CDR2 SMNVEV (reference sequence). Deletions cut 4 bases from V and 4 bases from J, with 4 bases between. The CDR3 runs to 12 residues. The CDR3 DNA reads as TGTGCCAGCAGTTGGAGCACCGGGGAGCTGTTTTTT. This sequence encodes CASSWSTGELFF.

The CDR3 loop reads CASSLVIGVDTQYF. For the CDR3, the DNA is TGTGCCAGCAGCTTAGTGATTGGGGTAGATACGCAGTATTTT. The V call is TRBV7-2, the J call TRBJ2-3; D unresolved. This CDR3 region has 14 residues. With 1 base removed from V and 5 bases from J, the gap between germline ends came to 10 bases. Per germline, CDR1 SGHTA and CDR2 FQGNSA. Variable domain in full (rest from reference TRBV7-2 and TRBJ2-3): GAGVSQSPSNKVTEKGKDVELRCDPISGHTALYWYRQSLGQGLEFLIYFQGNSAPDKSGLPSDRFSAERTGGSVSTLTIQRTQQEDSAVYLCASSLVIGVDTQYFGPGTRLTVL.

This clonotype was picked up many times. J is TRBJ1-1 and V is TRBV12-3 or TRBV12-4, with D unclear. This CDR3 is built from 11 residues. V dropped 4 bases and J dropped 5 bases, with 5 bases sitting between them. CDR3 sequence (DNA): TGTGCCAGCAGTTCCATTACTGAAGCTTTCTTT. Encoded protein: CASSSITEAFF.

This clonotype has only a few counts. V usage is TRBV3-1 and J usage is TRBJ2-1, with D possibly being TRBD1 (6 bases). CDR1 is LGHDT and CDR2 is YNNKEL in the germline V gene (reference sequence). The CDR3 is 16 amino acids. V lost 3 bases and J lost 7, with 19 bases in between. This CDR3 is CASSHFVRGFGNEQFF. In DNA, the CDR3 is TGTGCCAGCAGCCACTTCGTCAGGGGTTTCGGTAATGAGCAGTTCTTC.

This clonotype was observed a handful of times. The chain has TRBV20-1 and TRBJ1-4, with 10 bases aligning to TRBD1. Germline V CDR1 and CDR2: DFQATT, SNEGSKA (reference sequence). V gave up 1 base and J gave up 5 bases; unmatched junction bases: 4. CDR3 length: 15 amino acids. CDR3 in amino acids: CSARGPGQGNEKLFF. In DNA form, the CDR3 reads TGCAGTGCTAGAGGCCCGGGACAGGGGAATGAAAAACTGTTTTTT.

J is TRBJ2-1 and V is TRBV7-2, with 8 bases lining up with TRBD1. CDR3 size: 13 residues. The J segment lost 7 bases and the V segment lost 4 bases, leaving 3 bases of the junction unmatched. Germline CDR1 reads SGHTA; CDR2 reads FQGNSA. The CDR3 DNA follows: TGTGCCAGCAGCTCCCGACAGGGGAATGAGCAGTTCTTC. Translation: CASSSRQGNEQFF.

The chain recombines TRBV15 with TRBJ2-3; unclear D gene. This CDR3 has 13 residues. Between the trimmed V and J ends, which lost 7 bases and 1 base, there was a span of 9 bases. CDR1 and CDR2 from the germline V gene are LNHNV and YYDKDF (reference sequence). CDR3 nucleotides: TGTGCCACCACATCAGATCGCACAGATACGCAGTATTTT. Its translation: CATTSDRTDTQYF.

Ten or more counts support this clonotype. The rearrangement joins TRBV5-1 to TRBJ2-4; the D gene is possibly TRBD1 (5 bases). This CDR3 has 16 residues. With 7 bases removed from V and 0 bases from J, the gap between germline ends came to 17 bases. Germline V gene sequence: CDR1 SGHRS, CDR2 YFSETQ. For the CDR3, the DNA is TGCGCCAGCCGGGCCGGGCAGGGTTTAGCCAAAAACATTCAGTACTTC. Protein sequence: CASRAGQGLAKNIQYF.

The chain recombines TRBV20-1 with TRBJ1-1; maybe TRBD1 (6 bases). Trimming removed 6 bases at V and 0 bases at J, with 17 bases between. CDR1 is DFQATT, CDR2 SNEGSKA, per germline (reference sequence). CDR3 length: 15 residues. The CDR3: CSAKPGDWMNTEAFF. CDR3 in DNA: TGCAGTGCCAAACCAGGGGATTGGATGAACACTGAAGCTTTCTTT.

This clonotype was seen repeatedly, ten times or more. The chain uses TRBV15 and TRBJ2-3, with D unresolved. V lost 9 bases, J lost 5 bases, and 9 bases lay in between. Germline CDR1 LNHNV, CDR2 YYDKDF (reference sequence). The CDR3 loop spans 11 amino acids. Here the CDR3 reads CATSRGDTQYF. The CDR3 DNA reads TGTGCCACATCCCGAGGAGATACGCAGTATTTT.

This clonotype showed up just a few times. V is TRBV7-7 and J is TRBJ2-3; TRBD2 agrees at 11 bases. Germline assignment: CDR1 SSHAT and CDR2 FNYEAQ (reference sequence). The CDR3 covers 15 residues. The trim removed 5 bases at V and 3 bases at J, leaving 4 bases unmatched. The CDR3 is CASSLTSGRTDTQYF. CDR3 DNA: TGTGCCAGCAGCCTTACTAGCGGGAGAACAGATACGCAGTATTTT.

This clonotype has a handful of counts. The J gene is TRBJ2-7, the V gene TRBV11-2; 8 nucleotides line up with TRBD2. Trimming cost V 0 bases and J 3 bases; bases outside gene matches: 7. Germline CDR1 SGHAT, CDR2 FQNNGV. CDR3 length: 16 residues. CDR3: CASSLDGGGWGYEQYF. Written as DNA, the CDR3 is TGTGCCAGCAGCTTAGATGGCGGGGGGTGGGGCTACGAGCAGTACTTC.

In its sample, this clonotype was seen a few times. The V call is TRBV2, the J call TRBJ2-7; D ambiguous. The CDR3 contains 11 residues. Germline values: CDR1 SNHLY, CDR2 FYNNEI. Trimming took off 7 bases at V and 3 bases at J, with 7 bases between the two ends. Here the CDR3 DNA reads TGTGCCAGCAATATCGACTACGAGCAGTACTTC. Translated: CASNIDYEQYF.

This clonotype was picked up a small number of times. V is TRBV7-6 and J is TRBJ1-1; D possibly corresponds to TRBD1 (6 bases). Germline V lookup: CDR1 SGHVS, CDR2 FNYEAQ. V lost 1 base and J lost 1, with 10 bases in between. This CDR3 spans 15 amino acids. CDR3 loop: CASSLVGTTNTEAFF. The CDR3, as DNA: TGTGCCAGCAGCTTAGTTGGGACAACGAACACTGAAGCTTTCTTT.

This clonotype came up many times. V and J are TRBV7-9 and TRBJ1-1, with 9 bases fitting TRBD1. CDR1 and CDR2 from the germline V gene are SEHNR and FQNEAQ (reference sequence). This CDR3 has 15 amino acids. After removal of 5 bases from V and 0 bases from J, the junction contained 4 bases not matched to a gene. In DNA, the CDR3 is TGTGCCAGCAGCGAGGGACAGGGCATGAACACTGAAGCTTTCTTT. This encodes CASSEGQGMNTEAFF.